Below, 24 T cell receptor beta chains from the same sample are listed, as sequenced in a study of CD8 T cells in ankylosing spondylitis. General study results and limits: What seemed typical of ankylosing spondylitis blood was a TCR beta motif built from several highly homologous variants.

No antigen has been identified for these receptors. TCRdb recomputed calls from the 5' RACE reads with MiXCR, one row per CDR3 protein. The sample records 650,000 to 800,000 distinct CDR3 sequences, 15% to 20% being singletons. The sequenced sample was blood, either unsorted or a sorted T cell fraction (not recorded which). The receptor set was obtained from a male donor with ankylosing spondylitis.

The chain combines TRBV7-2 with TRBJ1-4; D is unclear. V lost 0 bases to trimming and J lost 7 bases, with 9 bases between them. The CDR3 loop spans 14 amino acids. Germline loops: CDR1 SGHTA, CDR2 FQGNSA. The CDR3 DNA sequence: TGTGCCAGCAGCTTAGCAGGGAGGACTGAAAAACTGTTTTTT. This gives the protein CASSLAGRTEKLFF.

This sequence joins TRBV30 and TRBJ2-1; no reliable D call. The germline V gene has CDR1 GTSNPN and CDR2 SVGIG (reference sequence). The CDR3 is 11 residues long. Deletions cut 5 bases from V and 5 bases from J, with 7 bases between. The CDR3 loop reads CAWEPDNEQFF. CDR3 nucleotide sequence: TGTGCCTGGGAGCCGGACAATGAGCAGTTCTTC.

The CDR3 DNA follows: TGTGCCAGCAGCCTCGGGGGTGGTCCGGTAGAAAAACTGTTTTTT. It translates to CASSLGGGPVEKLFF. The V gene is TRBV6-1, the J gene TRBJ1-4; a weak D match, TRBD1 (5 bases). V was clipped by 6 bases and J by 8 bases, with 19 bases between them. Germline loops: CDR1 MNHNS, CDR2 SASEGT. The CDR3 covers 15 residues.

This clonotype was observed many times. The chain uses TRBV13 and TRBJ2-7; 7 bases are a match to TRBD1. The V and J ends lost 6 bases and 3 bases, in that order; junction bases with no gene match: 5. The germline V gene has CDR1 PRHDT and CDR2 FYEKMQ (reference sequence). This CDR3 has 13 residues. CDR3 protein: CASRRGQNYEQYF. The CDR3 DNA sequence: TGTGCCAGCAGGAGGGGACAGAACTACGAGCAGTACTTC.

The rearrangement joins TRBV9 to TRBJ2-1, with 7 bases lining up with TRBD1. The CDR3 covers 15 residues. Germline CDR1 SGDLS, CDR2 YYNGEE. With V trimmed by 1 base and J by 8 bases, 9 bases remained unmatched. CDR3 nucleotides: TGTGCCAGCAGCGTATCGCAGGGGGTCGGTGATGAGCAGTTCTTC. Translated: CASSVSQGVGDEQFF.

This clonotype came up a few times. The genes are TRBV5-1 and TRBJ2-7, with unresolved D. V was clipped by 5 bases and J by 0 bases, with 12 bases between them. Germline V gene data show CDR1 as SGHRS and CDR2 as YFSETQ. The CDR3 extends over 14 amino acids. This CDR3 reads CASRRSAASYEQYF. CDR3 DNA sequence: TGCGCCAGCAGACGAAGCGCCGCCTCCTACGAGCAGTACTTC. Variable domain in full (rest from reference TRBV5-1 and TRBJ2-7): KAGVTQTPRYLIKTRGQQVTLSCSPISGHRSVSWYQQTPGQGLQFLFEYFSETQRNKGNFPGRFSGRQFSNSRSEMNVSTLELGDSALYLCASRRSAASYEQYFGPGTRLTVT.

The table lists this clonotype with a few counts. This rearrangement joins TRBV7-9 to TRBJ1-4, with D possibly being TRBD1 (6 bases). Germline-derived CDR1 and CDR2 are SEHNR and FQNEAQ (reference sequence). The CDR3 extends over 12 amino acids. Between the trimmed V and J ends, which lost 8 bases and 7 bases, there was a span of 11 bases. The CDR3 region has the DNA TGTGCCAGCCACAGGGTTACTGAAAAACTGTTTTTT. Its protein is CASHRVTEKLFF. Variable domain in full (rest from reference TRBV7-9 and TRBJ1-4): DTGVSQNPRHKITKRGQNVTFRCDPISEHNRLYWYRQTLGQGPEFLTYFQNEAQLEKSRLLSDRFSAERPKGSFSTLEIQRTEQGDSAMYLCASHRVTEKLFFGSGTQLSVL.

V usage is TRBV2 and J usage is TRBJ2-7, with 8 bases matching TRBD2. Per germline, CDR1 SNHLY and CDR2 FYNNEI. The CDR3 totals 15 residues. V lost 1 base to trimming and J lost 5 bases; unmatched junction nucleotides: 7. The CDR3 here is CASSEVTAGDNEQYF. CDR3 nucleotides: TGTGCCAGCAGTGAAGTCACAGCGGGAGATAACGAGCAGTACTTC. Based on the CDR3 plus reference TRBV2 and TRBJ2-7, the full variable domain is EPEVTQTPSHQVTQMGQEVILRCVPISNHLYFYWYRQILGQKVEFLVSFYNNEISEKSEIFDDQFSVERPDGSNFTLKIRSTKLEDSAMYFCASSEVTAGDNEQYFGPGTRLTVT.

This clonotype was found a few times. This chain uses TRBV5-5 with TRBJ2-1; D may correspond to TRBD1 or TRBD2 (5 bases each). Germline V gene lookup returns CDR1 SGHKS and CDR2 YYEKEE (reference sequence). Trimming shortened V by 0 bases and J by 14 bases, and 18 bases separated the two germline ends. This CDR3 is built from 14 residues. CDR3 in amino acids: CASSLAPVGQGEFF. In DNA, the CDR3 is TGTGCCAGCAGCTTGGCGCCAGTGGGGCAGGGAGAGTTCTTC. The full variable domain, rest sourced from reference TRBV5-5 and TRBJ2-1, is DAGVTQSPTHLIKTRGQQVTLRCSPISGHKSVSWYQQVLGQGPQFIFQYYEKEERGRGNFPDRFSARQFPNYSSELNVNALLLGDSALYLCASSLAPVGQGEFFGPGTRLTVL.

The rearrangement joins TRBV6-1 to TRBJ2-3; a weak D match, TRBD2 (6 bases). Trimming left V 10 bases short and J 0 bases short, with 14 bases between. The CDR3 covers 14 residues. The germline V gene has CDR1 MNHNS and CDR2 SASEGT. CDR3 DNA sequence: TGTGCCATCAAGGACTACTTAAGCACAGATACGCAGTATTTT. It translates to CAIKDYLSTDTQYF.

This clonotype was picked up a small number of times. The gene calls are TRBV6-5 and TRBJ1-4; unclear D gene. This CDR3 comprises 15 residues. Trimming stripped 2 bases from V and 8 bases from J, with 15 bases between. Germline assignment: CDR1 MNHEY and CDR2 SVGAGI. The CDR3 DNA reads TGTGCCAGCAGTTACGGGAGATCCTCGGGCGAAAAACTGTTTTTT. Translation gives CASSYGRSSGEKLFF.

The V call is TRBV29-1, the J call TRBJ1-6; possibly TRBD1 for D (5 bases). Per germline, CDR1 SQVTM and CDR2 ANQGSEA. The CDR3 is 17 amino acids. Trimming removed 2 bases at V and 1 base at J, with 15 bases between. CDR3 region: CSVERPGEASYNSPLHF. CDR3 nucleotide sequence: TGCAGCGTTGAAAGGCCGGGGGAAGCGTCCTATAATTCACCCCTCCACTTT.

The chain uses TRBV18 and TRBJ2-7; 8 nucleotides line up with TRBD2. The CDR3 has 15 residues. J was trimmed by 0 bases and V by 8 bases; bases with no gene match: 9. Germline CDR1 is KGHSH and CDR2 is LQKENI. As DNA, the CDR3 is TGTGCCAGCGCAACCTCCGGGACTAGCTCCTACGAGCAGTACTTC. It is translated as CASATSGTSSYEQYF.

The V gene is TRBV7-9, the J gene TRBJ1-5; 11 nucleotides line up with TRBD1. V shed 1 base and J 6 bases; nucleotides not matched to a gene: 5. This CDR3 comprises 16 residues. The germline V gene has CDR1 SEHNR and CDR2 FQNEAQ (reference sequence). CDR3 in DNA: TGTGCCAGCAGCTTAGGGGGGGACAGGGGGAGTCAGCCCCAGCATTTT. Translating it yields CASSLGGDRGSQPQHF.

This clonotype was found a few times. This chain connects TRBV5-1 to TRBJ2-6; perhaps D is TRBD1 or TRBD2 (5 bases each). V was pared by 4 bases and J by 1 base, with 15 bases between. Germline CDR1 and CDR2: SGHRS and YFSETQ. The CDR3 runs 17 residues. CDR3 DNA sequence: TGCGCCAGCAGCCCACAGGCTCCGGGGTCTGGGGCCAACGTCCTGACTTTC. This gives the protein CASSPQAPGSGANVLTF. The whole variable domain, filled in from reference TRBV5-1 and TRBJ2-6, reads KAGVTQTPRYLIKTRGQQVTLSCSPISGHRSVSWYQQTPGQGLQFLFEYFSETQRNKGNFPGRFSGRQFSNSRSEMNVSTLELGDSALYLCASSPQAPGSGANVLTFGAGSRLTVL.

This clonotype was counted a single time. The CDR3 coding sequence is TGTGCCAGCTCACCGTACAGGGGCAATCAGCCCCAGCATTTT. This codes for CASSPYRGNQPQHF. This chain joins TRBV18 and TRBJ1-5; TRBD1 is a possible D gene (6 bases). Trimming left V 3 bases short and J 2 bases short, with 8 bases between. The CDR3 length is 14 residues. Germline V gene sequence: CDR1 KGHSH, CDR2 LQKENI.

This chain connects TRBV6-1 to TRBJ1-2, with D maybe TRBD1 (5 bases). Germline loops: CDR1 MNHNS, CDR2 SASEGT. CDR3 size: 12 residues. V was trimmed by 5 bases and J by 7 bases, leaving 11 bases between them. The CDR3 spells CASSPGVGGYTF. The CDR3 bases are TGTGCCAGCAGTCCGGGGGTTGGTGGCTACACCTTC.

This clonotype was observed a few times. J is TRBJ1-2 and V is TRBV29-1; D might be TRBD1 (6 bases). The length of the CDR3 is 16 residues. Trimming left V 3 bases short and J 7 bases short, with 24 bases between. Germline CDR1 is SQVTM and CDR2 is ANQGSEA. The CDR3 bases are TGCAGCGTTGATTCATTACAGGGAGAGGTTCGCGGTGGCTACACCTTC. It specifies CSVDSLQGEVRGGYTF.

A few counts support this clonotype. This chain uses TRBV20-1 with TRBJ2-7; D ambiguous. Germline-derived CDR1 and CDR2 are DFQATT and SNEGSKA (reference sequence). V was clipped by 2 bases and J by 0 bases, with 8 bases between them. There are 13 residues in the CDR3. CDR3 in amino acids: CSARNSNSYEQYF. CDR3 coding DNA: TGCAGTGCTAGAAACAGCAACTCCTACGAGCAGTACTTC.

This clonotype was found many times. The chain recombines TRBV20-1 with TRBJ1-5; 8 nucleotides match TRBD1. Germline assignment: CDR1 DFQATT and CDR2 SNEGSKA (reference sequence). The CDR3 loop spans 15 amino acids. The trim removed 4 bases at V and 7 bases at J, leaving 12 bases unmatched. CDR3 in amino acids: CSAINKDRAGQPQHF. For the CDR3, the DNA is TGCAGTGCTATTAACAAGGACAGGGCTGGGCAGCCCCAGCATTTT.

This clonotype was picked up one time. This chain uses TRBV5-4 with TRBJ2-3; D may be TRBD1 (5 bases). Trimming stripped 0 bases from V and 1 base from J, with 9 bases between. Looked up from germline, CDR1 is SGHNT and CDR2 is YYREEE (reference sequence). The CDR3 runs to 15 residues. The CDR3: CASSLVDKRTDTQYF. Here the CDR3 DNA reads TGTGCCAGCAGCTTGGTGGACAAGCGCACAGATACGCAGTATTTT.

The gene calls are TRBV6-2 or TRBV6-3 and TRBJ1-6; 8 bases map to TRBD1. Germline V gene sequence: CDR1 MNHEY, CDR2 SVGEGT. J was trimmed by 5 bases and V by 7 bases; bases with no gene match: 7. CDR3 length equals 15 residues. As DNA, the CDR3 is TGTGCCAGCACCGAGGGACAGGATCATAATTCACCCCTCCACTTT. This gives the protein CASTEGQDHNSPLHF.

V is TRBV3-1 and J is TRBJ2-1; 8 positions match TRBD1. Germline CDR1 is LGHDT and CDR2 is YNNKEL (reference sequence). V dropped 3 bases and J dropped 9; count of bases not matched to a gene: 10. This CDR3 has 15 amino acids. DNA of the CDR3: TGTGCCAGCAGCCAGCCGGACAGGGAGGCCGGTGAGCAGTTCTTC. It codes for CASSQPDREAGEQFF.

This clonotype was recorded a few times. The gene calls are TRBV12-3 or TRBV12-4 and TRBJ2-5; no reliable D call. This CDR3 comprises 11 residues. Trimming removed 8 bases from V and 5 bases from J, with 9 bases in between. CDR3: CASQRWETQYF. DNA for the CDR3: TGTGCCAGCCAAAGGTGGGAGACCCAGTACTTC.